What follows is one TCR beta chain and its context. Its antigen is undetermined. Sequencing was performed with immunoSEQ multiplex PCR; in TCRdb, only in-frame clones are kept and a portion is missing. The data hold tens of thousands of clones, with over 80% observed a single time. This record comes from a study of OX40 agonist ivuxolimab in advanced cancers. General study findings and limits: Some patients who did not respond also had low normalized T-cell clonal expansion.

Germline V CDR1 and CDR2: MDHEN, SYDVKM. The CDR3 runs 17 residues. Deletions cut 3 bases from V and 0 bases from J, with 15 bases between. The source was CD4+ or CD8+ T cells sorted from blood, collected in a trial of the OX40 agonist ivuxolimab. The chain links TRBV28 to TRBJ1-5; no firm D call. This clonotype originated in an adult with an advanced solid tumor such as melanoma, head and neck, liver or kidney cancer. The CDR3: CASSFPPEGDSNQPQHF. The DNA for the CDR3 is TGTGCCAGCAGTTTCCCCCCTGAGGGAGATAGCAATCAGCCCCAGCATTTT.